One sample yielded the 4 T cell receptor beta chains listed below, sequenced in a study of cytomegalovirus exposure and HLA in healthy donors. Sequencing used immunoSEQ multiplex PCR; TCRdb keeps in-frame clones, though not all of them. This sample has roughly 190,000 clones, with about 82% found just once. Input material: PBMCs. Every receptor here comes from a woman aged 18-29 years in good health and CMV-seronegative.

This rearrangement joins TRBV29-1 to TRBJ1-2; D perhaps matches TRBD1 (6 bases). CDR1 is SQVTM, CDR2 ANQGSEA, per germline. Between the trimmed V and J ends, which lost 7 bases and 2 bases, there was a span of 8 bases. The CDR3 spans 11 residues. CDR3 coding DNA: TGCAGCGCGAGGGGGAACTATGGCTACACCTTC. This encodes CSARGNYGYTF.

This clone was counted once. The chain links TRBV7-9 to TRBJ2-7, with D uncertain. The V end was cut by 2 bases, the J end by 3 bases, with 5 bases between. Germline V gives CDR1 SEHNR, CDR2 FQNEAQ (reference sequence). The CDR3 length is 12 residues. CDR3 protein: CASSLINYEQYF. The CDR3 DNA reads as TGTGCCAGCAGCTTAATCAACTACGAGCAGTACTTC.

This chain's CDR3 is CASSLRDSGDGYTF. CDR3 bases: TGTGCCAGCAGCTTAAGGGATTCGGGGGATGGCTACACCTTC. This rearrangement joins TRBV7-2 to TRBJ1-2; D perhaps matches TRBD1 (5 bases). The germline gives CDR1 SGHTA, CDR2 FQGNSA. Trimming took 2 bases from V and 6 from J, leaving 13 bases between them. CDR3 length: 14 amino acids.

The CDR3 sequence: CASSLIGSETQYF. The CDR3 DNA follows: TGTGCCAGCTCACTAATCGGGAGTGAGACCCAGTACTTC. The V and J genes are TRBV18 and TRBJ2-5; maybe TRBD2 (6 bases). This CDR3 spans 13 amino acids. The germline V gene encodes CDR1 KGHSH and CDR2 LQKENI. V gave up 4 bases and J gave up 5 bases, with 11 bases separating them.